This entry is about one T cell receptor (beta chain). Its target is not known. The sample belongs to a study of T cells in Graves' hyperthyroidism and ophthalmopathy. Trimming cost V 3 bases and J 4 bases, with 18 bases left between them. The CDR3 runs 16 residues. Looked up from germline, CDR1 is MNHEY and CDR2 is SMNVEV (reference sequence). Using RNA transcripts as the source, TCR beta CDR3 regions were amplified. The HTBI set primed first-round TCR CDR3 RT-PCR. Using its own MiXCR run on the multiplex PCR reads, TCRdb lists one record per CDR3 protein. The sample consists of 600,000 to 700,000 distinct CDR3 sequences, over 12% of them appearing once. The study's findings and limits: Ophthalmopathy cases were set apart from stable hyperthyroidism by a 13 V-J model.

The V call is TRBV27, the J call TRBJ1-1, with D perhaps matching TRBD1 (6 bases). Input material: blood. The clonotype originates from a woman in her forties with Graves' ophthalmopathy. CDR3 nucleotides: TGTGCCAGCAGTTTTAGTCCTGTGAGGGGGGCCACTGAAGCTTTCTTT. Translated, it gives CASSFSPVRGATEAFF.